The 2 T cell receptor beta chains below come from one sample, sequenced in a study of blood T cells in healthy people across ages. Then a second PCR, running about 6 to 12 cycles, was carried out with a sample-barcoded 5' primer and a J-beta primer mix. TCRdb re-analysed the 5' RACE reads in MiXCR, keeping a single row per CDR3 protein. The sample yields over a million distinct CDR3 sequences, less than 25% seen once. The sample was also reused in another study, on T cells of mothers and their children.

Sequenced input: blood. These receptors all come from a girl aged 2 to 10 in good health.

The chain carries TRBV4-1 and TRBJ2-7, with 9 bases lining up with TRBD2. V was clipped by 6 bases and J by 2 bases; unmatched bases: 8. The CDR3 length is 15 residues. From germline, CDR1 is MGHRA and CDR2 YSYEKL. CDR3 in DNA: TGCGCCAGCAGTATAGCGGGAGAGCCCCCCTACGAGCAGTACTTC. It translates to CASSIAGEPPYEQYF.

There are a few counts of this clonotype. The chain links TRBV29-1 to TRBJ1-3; D uncertain. The CDR3 consists of 14 residues. Between the trimmed V and J ends, which lost 8 bases and 2 bases, there was a span of 16 bases. The germline gives CDR1 SQVTM, CDR2 ANQGSEA. In DNA, the CDR3 is TGCAGCTTAGAAAGTGATATCGCTGGAAACACCATATATTTT. Protein product: CSLESDIAGNTIYF.